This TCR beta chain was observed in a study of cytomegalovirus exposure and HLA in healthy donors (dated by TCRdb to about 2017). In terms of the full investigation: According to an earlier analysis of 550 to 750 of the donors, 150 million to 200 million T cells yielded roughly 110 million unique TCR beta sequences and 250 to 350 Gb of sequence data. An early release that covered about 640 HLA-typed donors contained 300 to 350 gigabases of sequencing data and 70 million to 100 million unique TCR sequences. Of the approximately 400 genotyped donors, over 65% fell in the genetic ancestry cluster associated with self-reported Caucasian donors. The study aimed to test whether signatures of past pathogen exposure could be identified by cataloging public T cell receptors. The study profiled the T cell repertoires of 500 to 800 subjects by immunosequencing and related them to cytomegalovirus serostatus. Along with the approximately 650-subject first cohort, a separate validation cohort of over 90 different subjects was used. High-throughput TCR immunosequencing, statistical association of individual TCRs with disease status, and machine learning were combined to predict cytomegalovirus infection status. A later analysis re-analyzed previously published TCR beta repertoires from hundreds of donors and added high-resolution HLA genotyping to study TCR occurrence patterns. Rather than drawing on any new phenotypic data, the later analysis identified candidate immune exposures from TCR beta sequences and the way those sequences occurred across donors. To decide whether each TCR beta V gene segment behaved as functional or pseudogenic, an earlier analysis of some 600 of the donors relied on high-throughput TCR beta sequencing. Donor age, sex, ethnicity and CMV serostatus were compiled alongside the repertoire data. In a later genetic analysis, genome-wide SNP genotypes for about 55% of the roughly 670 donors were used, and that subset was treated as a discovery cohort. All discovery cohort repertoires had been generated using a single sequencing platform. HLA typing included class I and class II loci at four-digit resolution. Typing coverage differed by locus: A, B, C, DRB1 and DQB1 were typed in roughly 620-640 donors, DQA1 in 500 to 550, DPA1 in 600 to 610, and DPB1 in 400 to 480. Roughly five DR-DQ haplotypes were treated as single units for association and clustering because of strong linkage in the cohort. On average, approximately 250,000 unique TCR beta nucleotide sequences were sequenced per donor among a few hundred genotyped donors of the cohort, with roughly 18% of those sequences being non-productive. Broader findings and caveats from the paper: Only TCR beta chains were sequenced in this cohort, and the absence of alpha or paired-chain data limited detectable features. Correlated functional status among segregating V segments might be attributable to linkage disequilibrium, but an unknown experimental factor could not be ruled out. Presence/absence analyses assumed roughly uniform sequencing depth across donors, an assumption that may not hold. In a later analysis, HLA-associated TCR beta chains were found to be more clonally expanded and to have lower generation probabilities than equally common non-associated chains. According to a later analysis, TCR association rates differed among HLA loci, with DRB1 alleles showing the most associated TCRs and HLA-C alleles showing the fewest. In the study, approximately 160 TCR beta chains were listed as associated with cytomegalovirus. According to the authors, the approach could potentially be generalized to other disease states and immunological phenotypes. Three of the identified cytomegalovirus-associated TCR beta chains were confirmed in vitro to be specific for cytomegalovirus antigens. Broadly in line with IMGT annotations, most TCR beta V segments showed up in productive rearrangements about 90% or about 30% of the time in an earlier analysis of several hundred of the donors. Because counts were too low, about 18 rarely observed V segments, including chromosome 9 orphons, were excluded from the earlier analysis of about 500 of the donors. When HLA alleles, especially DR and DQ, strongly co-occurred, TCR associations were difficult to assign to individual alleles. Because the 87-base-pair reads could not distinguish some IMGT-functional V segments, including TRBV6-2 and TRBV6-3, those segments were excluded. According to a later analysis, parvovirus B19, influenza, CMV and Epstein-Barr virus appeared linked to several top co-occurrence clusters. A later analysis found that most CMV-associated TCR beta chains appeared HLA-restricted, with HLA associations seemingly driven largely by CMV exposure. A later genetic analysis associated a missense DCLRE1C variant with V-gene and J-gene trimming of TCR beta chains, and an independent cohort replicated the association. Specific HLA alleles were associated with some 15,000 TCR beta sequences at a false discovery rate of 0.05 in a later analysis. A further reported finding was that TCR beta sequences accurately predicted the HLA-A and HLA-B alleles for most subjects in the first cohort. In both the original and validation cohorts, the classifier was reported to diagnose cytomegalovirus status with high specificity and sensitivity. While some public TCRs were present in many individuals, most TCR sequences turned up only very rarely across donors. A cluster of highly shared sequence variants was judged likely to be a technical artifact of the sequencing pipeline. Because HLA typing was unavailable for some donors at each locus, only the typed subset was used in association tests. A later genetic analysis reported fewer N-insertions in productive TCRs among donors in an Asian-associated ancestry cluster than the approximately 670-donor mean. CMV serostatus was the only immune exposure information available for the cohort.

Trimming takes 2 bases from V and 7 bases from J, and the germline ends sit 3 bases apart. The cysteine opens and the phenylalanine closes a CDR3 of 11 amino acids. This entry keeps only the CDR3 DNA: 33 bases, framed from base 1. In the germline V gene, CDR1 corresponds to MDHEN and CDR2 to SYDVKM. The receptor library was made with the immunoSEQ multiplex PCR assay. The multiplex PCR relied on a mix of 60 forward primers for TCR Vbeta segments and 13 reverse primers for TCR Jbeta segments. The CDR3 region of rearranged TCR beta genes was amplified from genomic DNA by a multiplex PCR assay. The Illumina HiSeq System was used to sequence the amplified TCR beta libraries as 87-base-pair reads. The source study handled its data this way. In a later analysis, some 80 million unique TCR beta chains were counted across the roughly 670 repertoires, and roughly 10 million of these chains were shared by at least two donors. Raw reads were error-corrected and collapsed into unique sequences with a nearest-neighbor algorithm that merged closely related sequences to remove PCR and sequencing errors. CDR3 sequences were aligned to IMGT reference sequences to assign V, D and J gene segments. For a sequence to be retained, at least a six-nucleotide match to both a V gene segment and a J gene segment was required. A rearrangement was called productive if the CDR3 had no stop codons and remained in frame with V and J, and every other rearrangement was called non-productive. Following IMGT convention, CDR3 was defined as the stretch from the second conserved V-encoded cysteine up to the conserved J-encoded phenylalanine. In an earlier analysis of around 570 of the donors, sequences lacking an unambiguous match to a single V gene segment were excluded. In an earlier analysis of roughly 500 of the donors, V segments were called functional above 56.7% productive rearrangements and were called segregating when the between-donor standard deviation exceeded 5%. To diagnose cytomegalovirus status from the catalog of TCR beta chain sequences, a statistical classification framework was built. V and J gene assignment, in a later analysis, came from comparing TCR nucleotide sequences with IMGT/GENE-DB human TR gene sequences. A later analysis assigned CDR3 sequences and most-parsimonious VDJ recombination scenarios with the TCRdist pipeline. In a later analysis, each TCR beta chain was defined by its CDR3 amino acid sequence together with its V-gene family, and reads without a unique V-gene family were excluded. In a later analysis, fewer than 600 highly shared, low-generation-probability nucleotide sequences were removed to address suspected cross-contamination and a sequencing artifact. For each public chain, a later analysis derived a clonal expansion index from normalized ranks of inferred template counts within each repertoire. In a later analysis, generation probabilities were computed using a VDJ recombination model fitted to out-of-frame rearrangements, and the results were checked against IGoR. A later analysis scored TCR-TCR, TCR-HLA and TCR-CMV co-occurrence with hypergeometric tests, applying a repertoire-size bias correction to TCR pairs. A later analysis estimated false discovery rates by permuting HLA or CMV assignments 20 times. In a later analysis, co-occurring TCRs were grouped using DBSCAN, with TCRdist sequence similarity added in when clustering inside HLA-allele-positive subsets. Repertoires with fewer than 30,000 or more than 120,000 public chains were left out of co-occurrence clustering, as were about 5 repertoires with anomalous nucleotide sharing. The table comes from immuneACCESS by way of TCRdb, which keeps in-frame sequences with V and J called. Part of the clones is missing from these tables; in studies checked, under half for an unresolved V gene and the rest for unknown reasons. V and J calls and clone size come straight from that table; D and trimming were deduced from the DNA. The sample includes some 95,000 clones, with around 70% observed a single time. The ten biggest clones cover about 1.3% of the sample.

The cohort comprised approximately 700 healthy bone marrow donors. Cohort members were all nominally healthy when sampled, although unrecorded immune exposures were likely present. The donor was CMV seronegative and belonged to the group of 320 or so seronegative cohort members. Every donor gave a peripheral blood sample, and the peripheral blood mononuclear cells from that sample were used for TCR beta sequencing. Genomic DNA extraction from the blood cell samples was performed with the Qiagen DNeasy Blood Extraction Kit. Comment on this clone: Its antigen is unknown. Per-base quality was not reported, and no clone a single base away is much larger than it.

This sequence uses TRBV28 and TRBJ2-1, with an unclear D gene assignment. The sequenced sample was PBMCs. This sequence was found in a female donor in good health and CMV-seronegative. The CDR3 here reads CASSLTNEQFF. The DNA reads TGTGCCAGCAGTTTAACAAATGAGCAGTTCTTC.